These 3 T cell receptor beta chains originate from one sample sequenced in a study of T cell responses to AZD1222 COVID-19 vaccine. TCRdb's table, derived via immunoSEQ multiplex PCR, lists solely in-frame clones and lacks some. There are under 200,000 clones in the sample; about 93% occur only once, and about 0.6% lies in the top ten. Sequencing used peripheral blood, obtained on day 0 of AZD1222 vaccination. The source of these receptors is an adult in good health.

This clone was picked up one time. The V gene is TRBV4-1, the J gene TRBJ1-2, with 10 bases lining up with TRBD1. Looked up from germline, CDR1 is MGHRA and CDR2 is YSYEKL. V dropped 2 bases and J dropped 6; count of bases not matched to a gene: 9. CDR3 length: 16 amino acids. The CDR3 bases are TGCGCCAGCAGCCAAATATCGACCGGGACAGGGGATGGCTACACCTTC. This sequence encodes CASSQISTGTGDGYTF.

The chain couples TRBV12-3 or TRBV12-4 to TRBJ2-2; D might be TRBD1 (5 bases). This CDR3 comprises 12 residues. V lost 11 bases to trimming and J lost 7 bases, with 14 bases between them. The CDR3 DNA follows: TGTGCCGCGGTGGGGCTGGACGGGGAGCTGTTTTTT. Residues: CAAVGLDGELFF.

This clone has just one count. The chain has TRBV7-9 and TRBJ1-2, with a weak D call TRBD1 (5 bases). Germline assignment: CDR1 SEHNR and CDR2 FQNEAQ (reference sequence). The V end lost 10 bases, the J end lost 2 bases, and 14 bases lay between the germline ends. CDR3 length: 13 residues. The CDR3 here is CATGTHLNYGYTF. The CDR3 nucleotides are TGTGCCACCGGGACGCATTTGAACTATGGCTACACCTTC.